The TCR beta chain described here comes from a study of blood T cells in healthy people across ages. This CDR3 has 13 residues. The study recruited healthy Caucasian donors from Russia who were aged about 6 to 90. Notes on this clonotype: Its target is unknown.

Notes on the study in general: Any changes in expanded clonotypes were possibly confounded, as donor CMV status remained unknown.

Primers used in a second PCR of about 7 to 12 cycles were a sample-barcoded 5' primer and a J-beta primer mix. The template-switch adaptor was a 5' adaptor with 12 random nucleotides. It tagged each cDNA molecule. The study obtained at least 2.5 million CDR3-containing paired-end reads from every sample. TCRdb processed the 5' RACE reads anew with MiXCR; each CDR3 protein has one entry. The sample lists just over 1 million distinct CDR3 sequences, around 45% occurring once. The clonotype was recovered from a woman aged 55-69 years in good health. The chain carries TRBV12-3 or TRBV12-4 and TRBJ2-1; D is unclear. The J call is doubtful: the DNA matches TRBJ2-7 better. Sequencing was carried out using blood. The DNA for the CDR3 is TGTGCCAGCAGAGCCGGACGGCCCGGCGAGCAGTACTTC. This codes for CASRAGRPGEQYF.